This TCR beta chain is from a study of T cell responses to AZD1222 COVID-19 vaccine. TCRdb's table, derived via immunoSEQ multiplex PCR, lists solely in-frame clones and lacks some. The sample carries under 150,000 clones, 80% to 95% recorded once. Germline values: CDR1 SGHRS, CDR2 YFSETQ. J was trimmed by 5 bases and V by 4 bases; bases with no gene match: 9. This CDR3 has 16 amino acids. Comment on this clone: What it binds is unknown.

Study findings and constraints: The study found vaccine-associated CD4 TCRs spanning spike, dominant at 160-218 and 743-854.

Sample: peripheral blood, taken 28 days after the second AZD1222 dose. The clonotype originates from an adult who received the AZD1222 COVID-19 vaccine. The chain recombines TRBV5-1 with TRBJ2-5; 12 bases are a match to TRBD1. The CDR3 coding sequence is TGCGCCAGCAGCCTGCCCGGGACAGGGGGCCGGGAGACCCAGTACTTC. Its translation: CASSLPGTGGRETQYF. The whole variable domain, filled in from reference TRBV5-1 and TRBJ2-5, reads KAGVTQTPRYLIKTRGQQVTLSCSPISGHRSVSWYQQTPGQGLQFLFEYFSETQRNKGNFPGRFSGRQFSNSRSEMNVSTLELGDSALYLCASSLPGTGGRETQYFGPGTRLLVL.